Each of the 17 T cell receptor beta chains below was sequenced from the same sample in a study of blood T cell repertoires in COVID-19 (TCRdb year 2020). The library was prepared using the immunoSEQ multiplex PCR assay. The table was pulled from immuneACCESS by TCRdb, which kept in-frame rearrangements only. Such tables lose some clones; where checked, under half of the loss comes from unresolved V genes, and the rest has no known cause. For this sample there are around 62,000 clones; 88% appear just once. Clones ranked in the top ten supply approximately 45% of the sample. The sequenced sample was peripheral blood. Receptors originate from a woman in her sixties with COVID-19, enrolled during active disease.

J is TRBJ1-6 and V is TRBV7-6, with a tentative D call TRBD1 (5 bases). Per germline, CDR1 SGHVS and CDR2 FNYEAQ. V was trimmed by 5 bases and J by 7 bases, leaving 15 bases between them. The CDR3 has 15 residues. CDR3 sequence (DNA): TGTGCCAGCAGCCGAGCCCGGGAGGGGAATTCACCCCTCCACTTT. Translating gives CASSRAREGNSPLHF.

This chain uses TRBV7-9 with TRBJ2-5; D might be TRBD2 (6 bases). Looked up from germline, CDR1 is SEHNR and CDR2 is FQNEAQ (reference sequence). Trimming shortened V by 5 bases and J by 5 bases, and 21 bases separated the two germline ends. This CDR3 has 16 amino acids. CDR3 in DNA: TGTGCCAGCAGCGTTTGGGGGGAACGACTGGCGGAGACCCAGTACTTC. It is translated as CASSVWGERLAETQYF.

The chain carries TRBV28 and TRBJ2-7; 8 bases align to TRBD2. The CDR3 contains 15 residues. Germline CDR1 and CDR2: MDHEN and SYDVKM. V gave up 6 bases and J gave up 6 bases; unmatched junction bases: 13. CDR3 bases: TGTGCCAGCAGCTTGCCCCAGCGGGAGCGAGCCGAGCAGTACTTC. This encodes CASSLPQRERAEQYF.

The chain's CDR3 is CASSLGDREEEKLFF. DNA of the CDR3: TGTGCCAGCAGCTTGGGGGACAGGGAAGAGGAAAAACTGTTTTTT. V is TRBV5-8 and J is TRBJ1-4; TRBD1 matches 9 bases. This CDR3 is built from 15 residues. Germline V gene data show CDR1 as SGHTS and CDR2 as YDEGEE. Unmatched junction bases numbered 5, after V lost 0 bases and J lost 8 bases. Looking up the rest from reference TRBV5-8 and TRBJ1-4 gives the full variable domain: EAGVTQSPTHLIKTRGQQATLRCSPISGHTSVYWYQQALGLGLQFLLWYDEGEERNRGNFPPRFSGRQFPNYSSELNVNALELEDSALYLCASSLGDREEEKLFFGSGTQLSVL.

V gene TRBV15 combines with J gene TRBJ1-1; 11 bases are a match to TRBD1. Unmatched junction bases numbered 4, after V lost 4 bases and J lost 6 bases. CDR3 size: 14 residues. Germline V lookup: CDR1 LNHNV, CDR2 YYDKDF (reference sequence). CDR3 amino acids: CATSTGQGVAEAFF. The CDR3 DNA sequence: TGTGCCACCAGCACGGGACAGGGGGTAGCTGAAGCTTTCTTT.

The chain uses TRBV19 and TRBJ1-4; D remains unclear. Germline V gives CDR1 LNHDA, CDR2 SQIVND (reference sequence). Trimming left V 3 bases short and J 0 bases short, with 8 bases between. The CDR3 spans 15 residues. CDR3 loop: CASSIHTATNEKLFF. The DNA for the CDR3 is TGTGCCAGTAGTATTCACACCGCAACTAATGAAAAACTGTTTTTT.

This clone appeared a few times. The rearrangement uses TRBV6-5 and TRBJ1-2, with TRBD1 identical over 10 bases. Germline CDR1 reads MNHEY; CDR2 reads SVGAGI. The CDR3 totals 14 residues. V gave up 4 bases and J gave up 6 bases; unmatched junction bases: 5. Here the CDR3 DNA reads TGTGCCAGCAGTTCCTCCGGGACAGGGGATGGCTACACCTTC. This sequence encodes CASSSSGTGDGYTF.

The genes are TRBV28 and TRBJ2-5, with 7 bases that match TRBD2. CDR1 and CDR2 from the germline V gene are MDHEN and SYDVKM. Germline trimming cut 4 bases from V and 3 bases from J; bases unmatched to any gene: 8. The CDR3 has 15 amino acids. CDR3 nucleotides: TGTGCCAGCAGTTGGGGCGGGAGTCTCGAAGAGACCCAGTACTTC. Its translation: CASSWGGSLEETQYF.

This chain connects TRBV28 to TRBJ2-2, with TRBD2 matching 8 bases. CDR3 length: 15 residues. The germline gives CDR1 MDHEN, CDR2 SYDVKM. V shed 10 bases, J shed 6 bases, and the junction held 13 bases outside the gene matches. The CDR3 DNA is TGTGCCACCCGTGATGGGACTAGATTCCCCGGGGAGCTGTTTTTT. Translation: CATRDGTRFPGELFF.

This chain connects TRBV4-2 to TRBJ1-2, with D perhaps TRBD1 (5 bases). The V end was cut by 0 bases, the J end by 7 bases, with 12 bases between. CDR1 and CDR2 from the germline V gene are LGHNA and YNFKEQ. This CDR3 comprises 14 residues. The DNA of the CDR3 is TGTGCCAGCAGCCAAGATTCCGGGGGTGTTGGCTACACCTTC. Amino acids: CASSQDSGGVGYTF.

The chain combines TRBV27 with TRBJ2-1, with D possibly being TRBD1 (7 bases). The CDR3 length is 16 residues. Germline V gene sequence: CDR1 MNHEY, CDR2 SMNVEV (reference sequence). Deletions cut 5 bases from V and 0 bases from J, with 14 bases between. The CDR3 spells CASSRGTELSYNEQFF. The DNA for the CDR3 is TGTGCCAGCAGTCGGGGGACAGAGCTCTCCTACAATGAGCAGTTCTTC.

This chain connects TRBV18 to TRBJ1-4; 8 nucleotides align to TRBD1. Trimming cost V 6 bases and J 7 bases; bases outside gene matches: 10. Germline loops: CDR1 KGHSH, CDR2 LQKENI. The CDR3 covers 15 residues. DNA for the CDR3: TGTGCCAGCTCCCACGGGACAGGTGTTGGTGAAAAACTGTTTTTT. Translated, it gives CASSHGTGVGEKLFF.

The genes are TRBV7-6 and TRBJ2-3; D ambiguous. V was shortened by 5 bases and J by 2 bases, with 11 bases between the two germline ends. The CDR3 has 14 amino acids. CDR1 is SGHVS, CDR2 FNYEAQ, per germline. The DNA for the CDR3 is TGTGCCAGCAGCCGGGTGGCAGCCACAGATACGCAGTATTTT. Its protein is CASSRVAATDTQYF.

The chain combines TRBV7-6 with TRBJ2-2, with D perhaps TRBD1 (6 bases). Between the trimmed V and J ends, which lost 4 bases and 6 bases, there was a span of 21 bases. The germline gives CDR1 SGHVS, CDR2 FNYEAQ. CDR3 length: 17 amino acids. The CDR3 is CASSWRVTGIESGELFF. Written as DNA, the CDR3 is TGTGCCAGCAGCTGGAGAGTAACAGGGATTGAGTCCGGGGAGCTGTTTTTT.

The chain uses TRBV11-2 and TRBJ1-1, with D perhaps matching TRBD1 (5 bases). The CDR3 consists of 16 residues. V lost 5 bases to trimming and J lost 4 bases, with 20 bases between them. CDR1 is SGHAT, CDR2 FQNNGV, per germline. CDR3: CASSPQGGGWFTEAFF. CDR3 nucleotides: TGTGCCAGCAGCCCGCAGGGCGGGGGGTGGTTCACTGAAGCTTTCTTT. Supplemented by reference TRBV11-2 and TRBJ1-1, the full variable domain reads EAGVAQSPRYKIIEKRQSVAFWCNPISGHATLYWYQQILGQGPKLLIQFQNNGVVDDSQLPKDRFSAERLKGVDSTLKIQPAKLEDSAVYLCASSPQGGGWFTEAFFGQGTRLTVV.

This chain joins TRBV6-2 or TRBV6-3 and TRBJ1-3; 8 nucleotides match TRBD1. V was clipped by 6 bases and J by 4 bases; unmatched bases: 5. This CDR3 contains 14 residues. Germline values: CDR1 MNHEY, CDR2 SVGEGT. The CDR3 DNA is TGTGCCAGCAGCTGGACAGGGCTCGGAAACACCATATATTTT. Its translation is CASSWTGLGNTIYF.

V usage is TRBV4-1 and J usage is TRBJ2-1; TRBD2 matches at 7 bases. Germline lookup yields CDR1 MGHRA and CDR2 YSYEKL. The CDR3 spans 17 residues. The ends lost 1 base at V and 4 bases at J; junction bases unmatched: 10. The CDR3 DNA is TGCGCCAGCAGCCAAGTCGGGGGGTGGGGCTCATACAATGAGCAGTTCTTC. Its protein product is CASSQVGGWGSYNEQFF.